This record looks at one TCR beta chain sequence and its context. The data were taken from a study of T cell changes during pregnancy in multiple sclerosis. CDR1 MNHEY and CDR2 SVGAGI come from the germline V gene. The CDR3 sequence is 12 residues long. Trimming pared 6 bases from V and 10 bases from J, leaving 10 bases between. TCRdb keeps only in-frame clones here, not all; method: immunoSEQ multiplex PCR. Counted here are about 80,000 clones, more than 85% occurring once; the ten biggest clones make up 2.5% to 3%. This sequence was found in a female donor in good health, enrolled as a control in a pregnancy study. This chain links TRBV6-5 with TRBJ1-6; D gene ambiguous. Sequences were derived from peripheral blood, sampled after pregnancy. For the CDR3, the DNA is TGTGCCAGCAGGTCCCGGAGGTCACCCCTCCACTTT. The encoded protein is CASRSRRSPLHF.